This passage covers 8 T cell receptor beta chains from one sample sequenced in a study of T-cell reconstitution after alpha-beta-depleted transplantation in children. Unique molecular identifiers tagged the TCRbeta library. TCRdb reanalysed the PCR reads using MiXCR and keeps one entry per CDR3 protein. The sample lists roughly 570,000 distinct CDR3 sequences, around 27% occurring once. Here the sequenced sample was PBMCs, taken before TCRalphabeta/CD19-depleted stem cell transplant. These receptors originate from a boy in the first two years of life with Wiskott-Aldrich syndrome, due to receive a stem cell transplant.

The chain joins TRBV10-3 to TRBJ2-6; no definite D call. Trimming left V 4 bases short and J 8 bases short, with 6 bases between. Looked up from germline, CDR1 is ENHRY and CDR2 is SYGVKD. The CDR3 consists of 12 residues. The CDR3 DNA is TGTGCCATCAGTGGGACCCCCAACGTCCTGACTTTC. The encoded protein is CAISGTPNVLTF.

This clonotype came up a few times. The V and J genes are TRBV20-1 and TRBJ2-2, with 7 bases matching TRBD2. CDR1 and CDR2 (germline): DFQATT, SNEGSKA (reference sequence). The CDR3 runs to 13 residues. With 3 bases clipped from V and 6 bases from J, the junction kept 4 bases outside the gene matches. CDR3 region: CSASGRPPGELFF. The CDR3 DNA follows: TGCAGTGCTAGCGGGAGGCCCCCCGGGGAGCTGTTTTTT.

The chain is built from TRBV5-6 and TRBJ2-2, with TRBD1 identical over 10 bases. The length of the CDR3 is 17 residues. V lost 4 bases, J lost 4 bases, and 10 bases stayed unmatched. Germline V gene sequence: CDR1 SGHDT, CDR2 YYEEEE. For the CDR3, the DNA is TGTGCCAGCAGCAGGCCGGGGACAGGGGCGGGCACCGGGGAGCTGTTTTTT. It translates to CASSRPGTGAGTGELFF.

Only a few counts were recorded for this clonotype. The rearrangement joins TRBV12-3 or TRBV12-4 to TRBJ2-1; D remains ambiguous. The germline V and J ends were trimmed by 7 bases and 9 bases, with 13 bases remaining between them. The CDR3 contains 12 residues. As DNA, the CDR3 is TGTGCCAGCAATACAGCTTGGGGTGAGCAGTTCTTC. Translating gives CASNTAWGEQFF.

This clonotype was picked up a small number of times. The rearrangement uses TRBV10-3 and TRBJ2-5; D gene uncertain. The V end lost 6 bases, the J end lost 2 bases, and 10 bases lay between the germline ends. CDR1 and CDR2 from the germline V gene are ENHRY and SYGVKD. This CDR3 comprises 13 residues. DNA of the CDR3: TGTGCCATCAGCGATAGGGTACAAGAGACCCAGTACTTC. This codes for CAISDRVQETQYF.

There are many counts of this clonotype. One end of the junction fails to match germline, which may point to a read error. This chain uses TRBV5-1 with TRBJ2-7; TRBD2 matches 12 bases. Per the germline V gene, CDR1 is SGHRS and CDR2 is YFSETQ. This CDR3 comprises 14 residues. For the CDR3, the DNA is TGTGCCAGCAGGCTAGCGGGAGGGCCCTACGAGCAGTACTTC. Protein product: CASRLAGGPYEQYF.

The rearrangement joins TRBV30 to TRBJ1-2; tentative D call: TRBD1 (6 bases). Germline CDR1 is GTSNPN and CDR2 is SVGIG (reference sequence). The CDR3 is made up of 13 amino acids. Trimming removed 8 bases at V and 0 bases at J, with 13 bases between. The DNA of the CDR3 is TGTGCCAGACAGGAGAACACTAACTATGGCTACACCTTC. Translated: CARQENTNYGYTF.

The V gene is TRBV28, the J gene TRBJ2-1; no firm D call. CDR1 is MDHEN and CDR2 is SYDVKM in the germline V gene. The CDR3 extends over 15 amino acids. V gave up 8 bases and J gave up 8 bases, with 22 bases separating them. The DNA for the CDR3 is TGTGCCAGCGGCCTAGAGAGAATTCGCCCCGATGAGCAGTTCTTC. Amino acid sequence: CASGLERIRPDEQFF.